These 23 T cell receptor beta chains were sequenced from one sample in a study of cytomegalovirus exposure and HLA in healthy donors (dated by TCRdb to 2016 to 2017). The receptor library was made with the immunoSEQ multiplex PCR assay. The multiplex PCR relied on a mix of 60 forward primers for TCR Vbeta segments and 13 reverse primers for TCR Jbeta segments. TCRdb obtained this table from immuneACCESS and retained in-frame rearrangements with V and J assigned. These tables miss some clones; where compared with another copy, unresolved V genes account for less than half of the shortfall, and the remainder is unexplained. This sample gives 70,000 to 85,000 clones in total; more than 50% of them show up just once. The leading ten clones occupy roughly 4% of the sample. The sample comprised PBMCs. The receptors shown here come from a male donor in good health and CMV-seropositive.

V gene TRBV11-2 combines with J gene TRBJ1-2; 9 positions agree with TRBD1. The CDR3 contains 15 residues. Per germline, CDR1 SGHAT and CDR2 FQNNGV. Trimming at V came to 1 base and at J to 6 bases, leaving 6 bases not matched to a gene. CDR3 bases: TGTGCCAGCAGCTTAGCAACAGGGGGCGCAAATGGCTACACCTTC. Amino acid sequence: CASSLATGGANGYTF.

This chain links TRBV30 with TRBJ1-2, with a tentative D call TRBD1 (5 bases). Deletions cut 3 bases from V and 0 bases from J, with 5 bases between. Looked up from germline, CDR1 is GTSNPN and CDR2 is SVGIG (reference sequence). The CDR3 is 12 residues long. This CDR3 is CAWRTANYGYTF. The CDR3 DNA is TGTGCCTGGAGGACAGCTAACTATGGCTACACCTTC.

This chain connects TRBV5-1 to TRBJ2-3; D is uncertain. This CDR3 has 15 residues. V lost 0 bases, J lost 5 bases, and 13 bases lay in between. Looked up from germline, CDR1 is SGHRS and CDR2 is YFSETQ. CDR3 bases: TGCGCCAGCAGCTTGGAGAAGAGGAGAGAAGATACGCAGTATTTT. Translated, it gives CASSLEKRREDTQYF.

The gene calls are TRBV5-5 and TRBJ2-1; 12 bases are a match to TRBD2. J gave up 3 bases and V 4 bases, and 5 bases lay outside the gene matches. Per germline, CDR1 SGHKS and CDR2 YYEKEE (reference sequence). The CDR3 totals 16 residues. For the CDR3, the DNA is TGTGCCAGCAGCATCAGACTAGCGGGAGACTACAATGAGCAGTTCTTC. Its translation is CASSIRLAGDYNEQFF. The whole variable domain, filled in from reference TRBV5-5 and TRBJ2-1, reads DAGVTQSPTHLIKTRGQQVTLRCSPISGHKSVSWYQQVLGQGPQFIFQYYEKEERGRGNFPDRFSARQFPNYSSELNVNALLLGDSALYLCASSIRLAGDYNEQFFGPGTRLTVL.

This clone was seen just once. CDR3 in DNA: TGTGCCAGCAGTTACTTGACTAGCGGGAGGACCTACGAGCAGTACTTC. Translating it yields CASSYLTSGRTYEQYF. V usage is TRBV6-5 and J usage is TRBJ2-5; 13 bases are shared with TRBD2. The DNA end is a closer match to TRBJ2-7, so the J assignment may be wrong. The germline CDR1 and CDR2 sequences are MNHEY and SVGAGI. The CDR3 runs 16 residues.

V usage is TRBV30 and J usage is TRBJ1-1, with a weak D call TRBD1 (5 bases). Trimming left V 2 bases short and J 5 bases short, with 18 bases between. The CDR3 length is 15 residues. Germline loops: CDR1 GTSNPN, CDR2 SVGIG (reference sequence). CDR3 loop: CAWSRWGGAWTEAFF. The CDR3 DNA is TGTGCCTGGAGTAGATGGGGCGGGGCGTGGACTGAAGCTTTCTTT. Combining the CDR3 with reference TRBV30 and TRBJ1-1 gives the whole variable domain SQTIHQWPATLVQPVGSPLSLECTVEGTSNPNLYWYRQAAGRGLQLLFYSVGIGQISSEVPQNLSASRPQDRQFILSSKKLLLSDSGFYLCAWSRWGGAWTEAFFGQGTRLTVV.

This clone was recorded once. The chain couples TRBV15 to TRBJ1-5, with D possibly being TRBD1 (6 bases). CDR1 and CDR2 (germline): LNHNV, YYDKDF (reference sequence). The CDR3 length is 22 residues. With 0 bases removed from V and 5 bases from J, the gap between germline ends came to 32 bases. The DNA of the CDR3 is TGTGCCACCAGCAGAGATCGCCCGGGGTCGGTCTACAGGGCGGGGGTCCATCAGCCCCAGCATTTT. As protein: CATSRDRPGSVYRAGVHQPQHF.

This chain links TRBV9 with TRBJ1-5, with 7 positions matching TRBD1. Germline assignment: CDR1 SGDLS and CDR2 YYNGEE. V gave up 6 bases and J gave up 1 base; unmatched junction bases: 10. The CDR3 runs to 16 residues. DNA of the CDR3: TGTGCCAGCACCCTCGGGGGCAGGGGGAGCAATCAGCCCCAGCATTTT. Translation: CASTLGGRGSNQPQHF.

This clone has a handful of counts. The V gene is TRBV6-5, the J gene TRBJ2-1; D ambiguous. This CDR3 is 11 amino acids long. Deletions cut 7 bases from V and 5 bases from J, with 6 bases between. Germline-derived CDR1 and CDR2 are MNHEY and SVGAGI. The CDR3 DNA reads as TGTGCCAGCAAGCTTAACAATGAGCAGTTCTTC. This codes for CASKLNNEQFF.

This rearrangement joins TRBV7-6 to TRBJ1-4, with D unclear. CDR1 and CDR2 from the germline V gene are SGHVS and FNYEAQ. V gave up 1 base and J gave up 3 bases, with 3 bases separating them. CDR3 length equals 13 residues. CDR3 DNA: TGTGCCAGCAGCTTAGTAGCTAATGAAAAACTGTTTTTT. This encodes CASSLVANEKLFF.

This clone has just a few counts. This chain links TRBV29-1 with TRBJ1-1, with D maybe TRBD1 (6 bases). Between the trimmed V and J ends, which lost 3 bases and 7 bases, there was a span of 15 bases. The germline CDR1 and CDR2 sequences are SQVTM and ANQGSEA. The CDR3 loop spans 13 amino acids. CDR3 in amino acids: CSVDAGTRGEAFF. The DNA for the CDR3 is TGCAGCGTTGATGCCGGGACCAGGGGTGAAGCTTTCTTT.

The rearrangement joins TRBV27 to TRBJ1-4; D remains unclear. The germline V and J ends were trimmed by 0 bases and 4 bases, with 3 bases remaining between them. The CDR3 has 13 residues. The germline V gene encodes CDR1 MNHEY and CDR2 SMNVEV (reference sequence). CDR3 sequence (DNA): TGTGCCAGCAGTTTATCGTATAATGAAAAACTGTTTTTT. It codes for CASSLSYNEKLFF.

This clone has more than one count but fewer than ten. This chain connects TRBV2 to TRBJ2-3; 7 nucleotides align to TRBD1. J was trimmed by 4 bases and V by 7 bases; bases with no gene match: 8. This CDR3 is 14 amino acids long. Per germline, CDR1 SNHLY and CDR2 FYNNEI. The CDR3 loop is CASTKQGNSDTQYF. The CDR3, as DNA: TGTGCCAGCACCAAACAGGGGAATTCAGATACGCAGTATTTT.

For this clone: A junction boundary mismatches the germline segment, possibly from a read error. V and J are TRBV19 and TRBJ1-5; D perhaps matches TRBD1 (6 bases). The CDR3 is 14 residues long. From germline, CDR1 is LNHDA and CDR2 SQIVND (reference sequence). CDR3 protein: CASSIGPGVQPQHF. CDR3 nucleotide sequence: TGTGCCAGTAGTATAGGACCAGGGGTTCAGCCTCAGCATTTT.

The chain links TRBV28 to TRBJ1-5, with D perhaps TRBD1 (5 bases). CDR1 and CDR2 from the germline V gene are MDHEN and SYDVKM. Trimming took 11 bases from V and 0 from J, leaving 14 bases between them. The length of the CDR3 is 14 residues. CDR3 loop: CAGNTGVSNQPQHF. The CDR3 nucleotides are TGTGCCGGGAATACAGGCGTTAGCAATCAGCCCCAGCATTTT.

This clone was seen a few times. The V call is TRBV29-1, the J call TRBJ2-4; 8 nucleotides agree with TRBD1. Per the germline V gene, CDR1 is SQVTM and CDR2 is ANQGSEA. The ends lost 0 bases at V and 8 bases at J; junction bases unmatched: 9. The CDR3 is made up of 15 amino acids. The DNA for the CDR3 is TGCAGCGTTGAAGATACCCCGACAGGGGTGGACATTCAGTACTTC. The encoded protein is CSVEDTPTGVDIQYF.

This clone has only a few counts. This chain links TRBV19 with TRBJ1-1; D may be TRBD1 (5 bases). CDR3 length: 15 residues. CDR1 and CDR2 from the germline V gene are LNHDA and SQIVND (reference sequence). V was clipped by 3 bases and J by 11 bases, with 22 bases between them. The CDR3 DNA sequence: TGTGCCAGTAGTATGTTAGGAGTCAACAGGAATGAGGCTTTCTTT. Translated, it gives CASSMLGVNRNEAFF.

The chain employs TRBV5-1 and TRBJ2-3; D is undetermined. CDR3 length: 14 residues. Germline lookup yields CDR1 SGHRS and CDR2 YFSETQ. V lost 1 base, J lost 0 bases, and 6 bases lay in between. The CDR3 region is CASSLSASTDTQYF. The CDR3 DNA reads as TGCGCCAGCAGCTTGAGCGCTAGCACAGATACGCAGTATTTT.

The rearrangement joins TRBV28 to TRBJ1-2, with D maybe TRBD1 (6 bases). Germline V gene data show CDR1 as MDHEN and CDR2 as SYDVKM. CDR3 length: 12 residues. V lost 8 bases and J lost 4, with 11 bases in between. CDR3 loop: CASRPGVYGYTF. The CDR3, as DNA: TGTGCCAGCCGCCCAGGGGTCTATGGCTACACCTTC.

The DNA for the CDR3 is TGTGCCACCAGCAGGCAGGCCGACGCCGGGGAGCTGTTTTTT. Its protein product is CATSRQADAGELFF. The chain recombines TRBV15 with TRBJ2-2; D remains ambiguous. V lost 3 bases and J lost 6, with 11 bases in between. Germline CDR1 reads LNHNV; CDR2 reads YYDKDF (reference sequence). The CDR3 has 14 amino acids. Drawing the rest from reference TRBV15 and TRBJ2-2, the complete variable domain is DAMVIQNPRYQVTQFGKPVTLSCSQTLNHNVMYWYQQKSSQAPKLLFHYYDKDFNNEADTPDNFQSRRPNTSFCFLDIRSPGLGDTAMYLCATSRQADAGELFFGEGSRLTVL.

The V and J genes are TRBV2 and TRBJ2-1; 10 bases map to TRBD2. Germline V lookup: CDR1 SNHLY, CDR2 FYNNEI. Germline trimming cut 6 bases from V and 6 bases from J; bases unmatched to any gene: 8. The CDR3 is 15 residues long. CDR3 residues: CASRPGLAASNEQFF. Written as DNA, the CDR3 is TGTGCCAGCAGGCCCGGACTAGCGGCCTCCAATGAGCAGTTCTTC.

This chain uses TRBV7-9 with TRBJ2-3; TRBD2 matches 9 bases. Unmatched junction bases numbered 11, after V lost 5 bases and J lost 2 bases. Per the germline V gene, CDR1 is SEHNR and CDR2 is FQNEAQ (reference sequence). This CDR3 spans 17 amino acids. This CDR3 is CASSPSGSGGYTDTQYF. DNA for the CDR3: TGTGCCAGCAGCCCCTCGGGTAGCGGGGGATACACAGATACGCAGTATTTT. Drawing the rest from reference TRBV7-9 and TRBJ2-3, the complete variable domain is DTGVSQNPRHKITKRGQNVTFRCDPISEHNRLYWYRQTLGQGPEFLTYFQNEAQLEKSRLLSDRFSAERPKGSFSTLEIQRTEQGDSAMYLCASSPSGSGGYTDTQYFGPGTRLTVL.

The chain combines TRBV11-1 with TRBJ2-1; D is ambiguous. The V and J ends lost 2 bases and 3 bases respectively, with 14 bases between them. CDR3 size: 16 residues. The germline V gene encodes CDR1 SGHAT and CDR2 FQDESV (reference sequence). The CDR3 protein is CASSLPTMPLYNEQFF. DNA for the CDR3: TGTGCCAGCAGCTTACCAACGATGCCACTCTACAATGAGCAGTTCTTC.